This TCR beta chain was documented in a study of T cell responses to AZD1222 COVID-19 vaccine. Germline CDR1 reads KGHSH; CDR2 reads LQKENI. Trimming left V 3 bases short and J 4 bases short, with 13 bases between. This CDR3 has 14 residues. Sequenced by immunoSEQ multiplex PCR; TCRdb stores in-frame clones only, minus some. Of around 120,000 clones in the sample, about nine tenths are singletons; the top ten hold about 1.2%. The receptor comes from an adult in good health. The specimen comprised peripheral blood, sampled on day 0 of AZD1222 vaccination. The V call is TRBV18, the J call TRBJ2-7; possible D gene TRBD2, 7 bases. The CDR3 region is CASSPGGAPYEQYF. The CDR3 coding sequence is TGTGCCAGCTCACCGGGGGGGGCGCCGTACGAGCAGTACTTC.